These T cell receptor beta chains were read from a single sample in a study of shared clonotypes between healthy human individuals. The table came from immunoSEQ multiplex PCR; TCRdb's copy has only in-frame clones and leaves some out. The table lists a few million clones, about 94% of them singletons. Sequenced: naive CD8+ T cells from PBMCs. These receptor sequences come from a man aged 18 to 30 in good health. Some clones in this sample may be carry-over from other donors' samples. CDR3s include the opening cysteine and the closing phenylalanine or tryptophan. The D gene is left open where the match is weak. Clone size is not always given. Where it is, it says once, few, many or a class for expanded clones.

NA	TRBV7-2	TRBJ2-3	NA	TGTGCCAGCAGCTTGAACCAGGGGGGAATCACAGATACGCAGTATTTT	CASSLNQGGITDTQYF
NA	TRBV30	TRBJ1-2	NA	TGTGCCTGGAGTGGCATAGGGGCTGTCTATGGCTACACCTTC	CAWSGIGAVYGYTF
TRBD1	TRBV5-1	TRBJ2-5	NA	TGCGCCAGCAGCTTGGGGGACAGGGGGCAGAGACGCGAGACCCAGTACTTC	CASSLGDRGQRRETQYF
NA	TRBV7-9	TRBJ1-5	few	TGTGCCAGCAGCTTAGATAGGGGCCAGCCCCAGCATTTT	CASSLDRGQPQHF
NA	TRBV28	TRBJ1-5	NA	TGTGCCACCACCGTCGGGGGCTCTCAGCCCCAGCATTTT	CATTVGGSQPQHF
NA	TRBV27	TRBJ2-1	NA	TGTGCCAGCAGGATCGGGACTCCATACAATGAGCAGTTCTTC	CASRIGTPYNEQFF
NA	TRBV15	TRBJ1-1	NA	TGTGCCACCGGACCCGGGAGGGTTGCTGAAGCTTTCTTT	CATGPGRVAEAFF
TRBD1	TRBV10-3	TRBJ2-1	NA	TGTGCCTCCCAGGACAGGGGTGAGTACAATGAGCAGTTCTTC	CASQDRGEYNEQFF
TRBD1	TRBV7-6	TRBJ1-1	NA	TGTGCCAGCAGCCGACCTACCGGGACAGGGGGCGTAGAAGCTTTCTTT	CASSRPTGTGGVEAFF
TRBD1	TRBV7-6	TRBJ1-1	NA	TGTGCCAGCATCACACAGGGGGCCACTGAAGCTTTCTTT	CASITQGATEAFF
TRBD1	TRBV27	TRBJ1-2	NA	TGTGCCAGCAGTCCCTACCCGACAGGGTACTATGGCTACACCTTC	CASSPYPTGYYGYTF
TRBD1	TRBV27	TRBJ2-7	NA	TGTGCCAGCAGTTTATCTCTTGGGACAGGGGTATCCTACGAGCAGTACTTC	CASSLSLGTGVSYEQYF
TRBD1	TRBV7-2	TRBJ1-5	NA	TGTGCCAGCAGCGGGACAGGTTGGGGCTGGCCCCAGCATTTT	CASSGTGWGWPQHF
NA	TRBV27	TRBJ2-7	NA	TGTGCCAGCAGTTTATCGGCTAGCGCCTCCTACGAGCAGTACTTC	CASSLSASASYEQYF
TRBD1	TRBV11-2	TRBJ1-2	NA	TGTGCCAGCAGCTTAGCCCCACAGGGGTATGGCTACACCTTC	CASSLAPQGYGYTF
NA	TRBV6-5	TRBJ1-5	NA	TGTGCCAGCAAACCCGGGCAAAATAGCAATCAGCCCCAGCATTTT	CASKPGQNSNQPQHF
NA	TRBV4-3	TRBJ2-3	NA	TGCGCCAGCAGCCAAGTAGTGGGGACAGATACGCAGTATTTT	CASSQVVGTDTQYF
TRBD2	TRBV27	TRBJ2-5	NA	TGTGCCAGCACCGCCGGGACTAGCGGGACTCGGGAGACCCAGTACTTC	CASTAGTSGTRETQYF
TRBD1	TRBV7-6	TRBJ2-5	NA	TGTGCCAGCAGCTTACGGACAGGGGAAGGGGTCCAAGAGACCCAGTACTTC	CASSLRTGEGVQETQYF
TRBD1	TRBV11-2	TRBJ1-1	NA	TGTGCCAGCACCGCGACAGGGCGCTTAACTGAAGCTTTCTTT	CASTATGRLTEAFF
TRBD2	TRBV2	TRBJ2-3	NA	TGTGCCAGCAGTGGACTAGCGGGGATCACAGATACGCAGTATTTT	CASSGLAGITDTQYF
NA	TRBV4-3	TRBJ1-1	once	TGCGCCAGCAGCCAAGATGGGCAGGTGAGCACTGAAGCTTTCTTT	CASSQDGQVSTEAFF
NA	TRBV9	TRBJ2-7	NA	TGTGCCAGCAGCGTGGGGCAGGCCCCCCACGAGCAGTACTTC	CASSVGQAPHEQYF
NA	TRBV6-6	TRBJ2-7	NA	TGTGCCAGCAGTTACAGAGTAGATACCCTCTACGAGCAGTACTTC	CASSYRVDTLYEQYF
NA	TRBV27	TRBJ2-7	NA	TGTGCCAGCAGTCTGACCAGGATAAGGGGCGTCGACGAGCAGTACTTC	CASSLTRIRGVDEQYF
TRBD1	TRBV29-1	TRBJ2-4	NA	TGCAGCGTTCGAGGACAGGGATTGGGGGACATTCAGTACTTC	CSVRGQGLGDIQYF
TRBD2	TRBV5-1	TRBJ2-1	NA	TGCGCCAGCAGCTTGTATCATCCTGGACTAGCGGGAGAGTTAAACTGGTACAATGAGCAGTTCTTC	CASSLYHPGLAGELNWYNEQFF
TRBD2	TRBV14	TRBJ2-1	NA	TGTGCCAGCAGCCACGCCGGGACTAGCGGTCCGGGGAATGAGCAGTTCTTC	CASSHAGTSGPGNEQFF
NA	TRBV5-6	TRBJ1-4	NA	TGTGCCAGCAGCCCTAAGCCGACAGGTATAGCAACTAATGAAAAACTGTTTTTT	CASSPKPTGIATNEKLFF
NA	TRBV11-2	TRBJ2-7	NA	TGTGCCAGCAGCCAAGGGAACACACCCCACGAGCAGTACTTC	CASSQGNTPHEQYF
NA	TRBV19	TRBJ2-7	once	TGTGCCAGTAGTATAGCCTCTCTGGGGGCGCTTCCCTACGAGCAGTACTTC	CASSIASLGALPYEQYF
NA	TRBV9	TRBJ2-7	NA	TGTGCCAGCAGCGGAGGAGCAACAGGGAACGAGCAGTACTTC	CASSGGATGNEQYF
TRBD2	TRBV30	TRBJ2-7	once	TGTGCCTGGACCGTAGCGGGAGGCTACGAGCAGTACTTC	CAWTVAGGYEQYF
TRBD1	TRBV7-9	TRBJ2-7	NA	TGTGCCAGCAGCTCAGGGGGAGAGCAGTACTTC	CASSSGGEQYF
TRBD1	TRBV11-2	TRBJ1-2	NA	TGTGCCAGCAGCTTAGGTCAGGGGGACTATGGCTACACCTTC	CASSLGQGDYGYTF
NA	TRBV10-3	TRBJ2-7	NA	TGTGCCATCAGTGCGGGGACGGACTCCTACGAGCAGTACTTC	CAISAGTDSYEQYF
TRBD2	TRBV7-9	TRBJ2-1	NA	TGTGCCAGCAGCTTAAGGGGACTAGCGGGAGTGGAGGGGCAGTTCTTC	CASSLRGLAGVEGQFF
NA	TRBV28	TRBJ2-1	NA	TGTGCCAGCAGCCCCCGGCGTCACCCTCGCTACAATGAGCAGTTCTTC	CASSPRRHPRYNEQFF
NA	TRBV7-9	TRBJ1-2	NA	TGTGCCAGCAGCTTGTCCGGCCTCTATGGCTACACCTTC	CASSLSGLYGYTF
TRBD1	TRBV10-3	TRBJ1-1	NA	TGTGCCATCAGTGAGCCAGACAGGGGCACTGAAGCTTTCTTT	CAISEPDRGTEAFF